The TCR beta chain described here comes from a study of CD8+CD57+ T cells in acquired aplastic anemia. Study-wide results and caveats: The CD8+ Simpson's diversity of patients and controls was not significantly different.

Profiling of TCR beta VDJ combinations and CDR3 sequences used genomic DNA as template. Via MiXCR, TCRdb re-called the reads, giving one row per CDR3 protein. This sample has about 180,000 distinct CDR3 sequences, with less than 60% found just once. About this clonotype itself: Antigen unknown.

Selection for sequencing was limited to patients who had shown CD8+CD57+ cell expansion by flow cytometry. Severe acquired aplastic anemia was the diagnosis recorded for all patients. Blood came from patients not yet given any therapy. CDR1 is SQVTM, CDR2 ANQGSEA, per germline. The V end lost 4 bases, the J end lost 3 bases, and 3 bases lay between the germline ends. The CDR3 is made up of 11 amino acids. The sample comprised sorted CD4+, CD8+, or CD8+CD57+ T cells (not recorded which) from PBMCs. V gene TRBV29-1 combines with J gene TRBJ2-2; D uncertain. The source of this sequence is a human donor with aplastic anemia. CDR3 amino acids: CSVGDTGELFF. CDR3 nucleotide sequence: TGCAGCGTTGGGGACACCGGGGAGCTGTTTTTT.